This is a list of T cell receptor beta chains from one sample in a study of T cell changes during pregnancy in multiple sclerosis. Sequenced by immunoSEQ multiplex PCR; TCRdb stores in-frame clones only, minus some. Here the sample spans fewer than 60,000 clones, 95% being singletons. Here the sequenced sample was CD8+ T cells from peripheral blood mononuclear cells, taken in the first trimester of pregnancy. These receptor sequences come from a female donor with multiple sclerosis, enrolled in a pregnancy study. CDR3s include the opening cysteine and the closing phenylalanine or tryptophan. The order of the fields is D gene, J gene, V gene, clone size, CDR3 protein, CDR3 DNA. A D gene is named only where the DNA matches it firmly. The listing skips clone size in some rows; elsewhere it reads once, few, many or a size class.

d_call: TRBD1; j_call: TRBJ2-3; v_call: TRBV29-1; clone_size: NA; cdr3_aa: CSVQRTGDPSLPADTQYF; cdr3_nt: TGCAGCGTACAACGGACAGGGGACCCGTCCCTCCCCGCAGATACGCAGTATTTT
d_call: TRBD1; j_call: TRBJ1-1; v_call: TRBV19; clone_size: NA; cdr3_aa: CASSTGTGITEAFF; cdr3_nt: TGTGCCAGTAGTACCGGGACAGGAATCACTGAAGCTTTCTTT
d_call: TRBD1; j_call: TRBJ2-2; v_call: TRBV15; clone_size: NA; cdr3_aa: CATSRDLDRGLTGELFF; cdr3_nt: TGTGCCACCAGCAGAGATCTCGACAGGGGGCTGACCGGGGAGCTGTTTTTT
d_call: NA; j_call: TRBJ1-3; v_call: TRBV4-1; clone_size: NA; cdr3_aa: CASSQVQRTMSSGNTIYF; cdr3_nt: TGCGCCAGCAGCCAAGTACAGCGGACGATGAGCTCTGGAAACACCATATATTTT
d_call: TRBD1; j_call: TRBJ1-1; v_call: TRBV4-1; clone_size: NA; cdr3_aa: CASSQTQTGRTEAFF; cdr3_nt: TGCGCCAGCAGCCAAACACAGACAGGGCGAACTGAAGCTTTCTTT
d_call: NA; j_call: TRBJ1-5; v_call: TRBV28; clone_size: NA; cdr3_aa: CASSPQVPGMDQPQHF; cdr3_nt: TGTGCCAGCAGTCCCCAAGTGCCCGGGATGGATCAGCCCCAGCATTTT
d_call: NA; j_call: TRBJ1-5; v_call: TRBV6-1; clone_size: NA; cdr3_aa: CASSNRAFNQPQHF; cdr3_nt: TGTGCCAGCAGTAACAGGGCTTTCAATCAGCCCCAGCATTTT
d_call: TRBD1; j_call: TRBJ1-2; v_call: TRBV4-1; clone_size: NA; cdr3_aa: CASSQDGTGSADGYTF; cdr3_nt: TGCGCCAGCAGCCAAGACGGGACAGGGAGCGCGGATGGCTACACCTTC
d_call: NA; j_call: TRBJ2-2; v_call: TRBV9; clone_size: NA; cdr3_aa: CASSVGVQLVF; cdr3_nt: TGTGCCAGCAGCGTAGGGGTACAGCTCGTTTTT
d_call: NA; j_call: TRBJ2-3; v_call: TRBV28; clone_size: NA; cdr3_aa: CASSPLGVGTDTQYF; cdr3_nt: TGTGCCAGCAGTCCTCTGGGAGTCGGGACAGATACGCAGTATTTT
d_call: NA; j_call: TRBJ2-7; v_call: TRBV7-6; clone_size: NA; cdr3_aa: CASSLEDTGEQYF; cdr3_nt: TGTGCCAGCAGCTTAGAAGATACGGGGGAGCAGTACTTC
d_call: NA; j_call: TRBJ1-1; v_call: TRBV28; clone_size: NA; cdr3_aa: CASSFRGGRGPWAFF; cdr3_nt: TGTGCCAGCAGTTTTAGGGGTGGCAGGGGACCTTGGGCTTTCTTT
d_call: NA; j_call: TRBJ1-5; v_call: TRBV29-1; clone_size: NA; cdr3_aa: CSVGEGDPIQPQHF; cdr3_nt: TGCAGCGTTGGGGAAGGGGATCCGATTCAGCCCCAGCATTTT
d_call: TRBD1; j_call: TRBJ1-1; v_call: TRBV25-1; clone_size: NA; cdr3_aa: CASSTDRIFPSEAFF; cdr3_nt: TGTGCCAGCAGTACGGACAGGATTTTTCCCAGTGAGGCTTTCTTT
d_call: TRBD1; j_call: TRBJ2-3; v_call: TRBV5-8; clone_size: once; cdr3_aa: CASSLQGLVTDTQYF; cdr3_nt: TGTGCCAGCAGCCTACAGGGGCTGGTGACAGATACGCAGTATTTT
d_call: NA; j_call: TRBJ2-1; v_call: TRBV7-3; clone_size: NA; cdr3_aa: CASSFPGNEQFF; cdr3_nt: TGTGCCAGCAGCTTCCCAGGTAATGAGCAGTTCTTC
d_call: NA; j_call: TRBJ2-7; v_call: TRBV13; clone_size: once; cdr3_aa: CASSSGPGNEQYF; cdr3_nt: TGTGCCAGCAGCTCCGGCCCCGGGAACGAGCAGTACTTC
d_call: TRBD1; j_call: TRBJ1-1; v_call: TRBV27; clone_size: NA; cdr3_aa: CASSLRGTGGTEAFF; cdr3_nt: TGTGCCAGCAGTTTACGAGGGACAGGGGGCACTGAAGCTTTCTTT
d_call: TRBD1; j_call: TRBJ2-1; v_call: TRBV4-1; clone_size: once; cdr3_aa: CASSQTGDSYNEQFF; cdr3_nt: TGCGCCAGCAGCCAGACAGGGGACTCCTACAATGAGCAGTTCTTC
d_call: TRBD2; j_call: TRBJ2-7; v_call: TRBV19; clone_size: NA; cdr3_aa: CASSTSGMTYEQYF; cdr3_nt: TGTGCCAGTAGCACTAGCGGGATGACCTACGAGCAGTACTTC
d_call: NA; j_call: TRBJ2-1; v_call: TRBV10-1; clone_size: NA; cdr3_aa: CASSRGLGLDEQFF; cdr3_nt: TGCGCCAGCAGCCGGGGTCTTGGCCTCGATGAGCAGTTCTTC
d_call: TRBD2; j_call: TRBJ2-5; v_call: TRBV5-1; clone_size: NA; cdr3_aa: CASSPRTSGSFVTGETQYF; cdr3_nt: TGCGCCAGCAGCCCCCGGACTAGCGGGAGTTTCGTTACGGGAGAGACCCAGTACTTC
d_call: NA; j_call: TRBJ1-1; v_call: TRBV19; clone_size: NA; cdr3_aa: CASSDRPNTEAFF; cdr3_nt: TGTGCCAGTAGCGACAGACCGAACACTGAAGCTTTCTTT
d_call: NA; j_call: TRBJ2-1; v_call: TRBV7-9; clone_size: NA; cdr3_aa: CASSLPAGSYNEQFF; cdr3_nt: TGTGCCAGCAGCCTGCCGGCGGGTTCCTACAATGAGCAGTTCTTC
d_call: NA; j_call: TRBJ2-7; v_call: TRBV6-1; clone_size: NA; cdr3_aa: CASSEVGGYEQYF; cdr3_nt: TGTGCCAGCAGTGAAGTGGGGGGCTACGAGCAGTACTTC
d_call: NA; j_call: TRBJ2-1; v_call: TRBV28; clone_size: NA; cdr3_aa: CASSFGGSEQFF; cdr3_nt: TGTGCCAGCAGTTTCGGGGGATCTGAGCAGTTCTTC
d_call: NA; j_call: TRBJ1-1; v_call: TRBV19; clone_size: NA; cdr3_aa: CASSPTVTNTEAFF; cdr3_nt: TGTGCCAGTAGTCCCACGGTTACGAACACTGAAGCTTTCTTT
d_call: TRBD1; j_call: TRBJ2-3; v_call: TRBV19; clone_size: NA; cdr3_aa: CASSWTGSSTDTQYF; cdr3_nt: TGTGCCAGTTCGTGGACAGGTTCCAGCACAGATACGCAGTATTTT
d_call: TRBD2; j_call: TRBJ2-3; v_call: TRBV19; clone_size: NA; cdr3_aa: CASSPRTSGRDTDTQYF; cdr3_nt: TGTGCCAGTAGCCCGCGGACTAGCGGGAGGGACACAGATACGCAGTATTTT